This T cell receptor beta chain is from a study of control samples from healthy donors and cancer patients. Here immunoSEQ multiplex PCR was the method, and the copy in TCRdb shows in-frame clones only, minus some. The sample carries 160,000 or so clones, 93% recorded once. The V and J ends lost 4 bases and 5 bases, in that order; junction bases with no gene match: 7. The CDR3 is made up of 14 amino acids. Germline CDR1 reads MNHEY; CDR2 reads SVGAGI. Sequences were obtained from blood. This chain connects TRBV6-5 to TRBJ2-7; 8 nucleotides align to TRBD2. The source is a middle-aged man in good health. Here the CDR3 DNA reads TGTGCCAGCAGTTCAGAGCGGGAGCGGCACGAGCAGTACTTC. Translated: CASSSERERHEQYF.